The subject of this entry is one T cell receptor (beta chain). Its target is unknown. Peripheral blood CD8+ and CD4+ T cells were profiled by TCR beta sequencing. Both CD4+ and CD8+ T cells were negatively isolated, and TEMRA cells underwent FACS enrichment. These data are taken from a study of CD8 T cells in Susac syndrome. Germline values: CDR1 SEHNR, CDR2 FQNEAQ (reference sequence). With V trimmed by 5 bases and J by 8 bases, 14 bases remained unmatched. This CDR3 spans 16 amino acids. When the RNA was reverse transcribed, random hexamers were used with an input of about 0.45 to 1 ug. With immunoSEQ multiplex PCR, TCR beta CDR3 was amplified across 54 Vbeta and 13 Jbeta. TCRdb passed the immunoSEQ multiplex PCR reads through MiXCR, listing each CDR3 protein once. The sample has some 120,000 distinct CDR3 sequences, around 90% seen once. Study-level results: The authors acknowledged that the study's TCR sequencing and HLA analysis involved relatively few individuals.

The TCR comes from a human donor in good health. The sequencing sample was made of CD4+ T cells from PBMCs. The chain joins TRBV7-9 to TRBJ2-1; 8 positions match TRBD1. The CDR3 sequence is CASSLSDRGVRDEQFF. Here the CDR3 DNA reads TGTGCCAGCAGCCTGAGCGACAGGGGAGTTAGAGATGAGCAGTTCTTC.